This T cell receptor beta chain derives from a study of T cells in Graves' hyperthyroidism and ophthalmopathy (dated by TCRdb to the late 2010s). For the wider study: Peripheral blood samples were taken at the time of initial diagnosis, prior to any treatment. Following sampling, methimazole starting at 30 mg daily was given to hyperthyroidism patients, and high-dose intravenous methylprednisolone was given to ophthalmopathy patients. Thyroid tissue and blood T-cell repertoires from about 6 Graves' hyperthyroidism patients were also compared in the study. To identify distinguishing TCR V-J signatures, a discovery cohort of 90 to 100 patients was used, comprising some 45 with Graves' ophthalmopathy and approximately 58 with stable Graves' hyperthyroidism. According to the paper, TCR Vbeta CDR3 sequencing was carried out on approximately 140 peripheral blood samples, which came from 40 to 45 ophthalmopathy, roughly 75 hyperthyroidism and approximately 17 progressor patients. The 80 to 100 discovery patients were randomly divided into training and test sets at a 7:3 ratio. Whether ophthalmopathy could be predicted prospectively was tested in an independent validation cohort made up of fewer than 20 hyperthyroidism patients plus 17 patients who later progressed to ophthalmopathy. The paper as a whole reports these results and caveats: No statistical method was used to set the sample size in advance, and investigators knew the group allocation. During validation, the model predicted progression to ophthalmopathy a median of about 6.5 months ahead of onset, with 70.59% sensitivity and 72% to 80% specificity. A 13 V-J signature model separated ophthalmopathy from stable hyperthyroidism, with about 90% sensitivity and approximately 81% specificity in cross-validation and 80%/75% in testing. Most expanded thyroid clonotypes (frequency above 0.001) were also detected in blood, a finding suggesting that blood repertoires may reflect thyroid immune responses.

Comment on this clonotype: The target of this receptor is not known. One base away there is no much larger clone; base qualities are not given.

In the ophthalmopathy patients, disease was moderately to severely active, with a Clinical Activity Score of 3 or more, a NOSPECS grade of 4 or more, and a duration of less than 3 months. The study excluded patients with uncontrolled infections, other autoimmune diseases, pregnancy or lactation. Diagnoses were based on clinical symptoms, serum thyroxine and TRAb, thyroid ultrasound and orbital computed tomography. PBMCs were separated from under 12 ml of fresh peripheral blood using Ficoll-Paque density gradient centrifugation. Total RNA was extracted with Trizol reagent, and quality was checked on an Agilent 2100 Bioanalyzer. The TCR beta CDR3 regions were amplified from RNA transcripts. A first-round RT-PCR of the TCR CDR3 used the HTBI primer set with the Qiagen OneStep RT-PCR kit. A second multiplex PCR round built the libraries, followed by size selection and purification. Paired-end sequencing of the libraries was performed with 100 bp reads on an Illumina HiSeq2000. Per the source publication's procedure: SOAPnuke was used to process the raw data, throwing out any read that contained adapters or uncalled bases, had a mean Phred below 15, or lacked an exact constant-primer or identifier match. High-quality paired reads were merged using COPE v1.2.5, and each unique nucleotide sequence was defined as a clonotype. MiTCR v1.1 was used to align the clonotypes against IMGT TRBV, TRBD and TRBJ reference segments. The analysis was restricted to V-J combinations with a frequency above 0.0001, which together covered 99% to 99.2% of the repertoires. The TCS score was defined as the ratio of F50 (clonal expansion) to E x V (chaos), calculated using BLOSUM62-based TCRdist between CDR3 peptides within each V-J. Welch's t-statistics and random forest reduced around 520 V-J features to 13, which were used in a naive Bayes classifier (R e1071). The similarity between thyroid and blood repertoires was quantified using the Morisita-Horn index. TCRdb passed the public sequencing reads through fastp at Q25 and MiXCR, retaining productive beta sequences. Here each entry gathers all rows of one CDR3 protein and keeps the most common genes and DNA. The V and J calls were not made by the authors but by TCRdb's processing. Within this sample are fewer than 750,000 distinct CDR3 sequences, with 14% to 15% of them counted one time only. Around 4.1% of the sample is taken by the ten largest.

Taken from the germline V gene, the CDR1 and CDR2 loops are MNHEY and SVGEGT. Trimming takes 2 bases from V and 6 bases from J, and the germline ends sit 10 bases apart. From its cysteine to its phenylalanine, the CDR3 spans 13 amino acids. Of all the DNA, just the CDR3 is kept, 39 bases in frame from base 1. The V gene is TRBV6-2 or TRBV6-3 and the J gene is TRBJ1-1; the best D guess is TRBD1, with 5 bases matching. This sequence originates from a woman in her thirties or forties with Graves' ophthalmopathy. The sample comprised blood. The DNA sequence is as follows: TGTGCCAGCAGTTACCCTCCAGGGTCTGAAGCTTTCTTT. It translates as CASSYPPGSEAFF.